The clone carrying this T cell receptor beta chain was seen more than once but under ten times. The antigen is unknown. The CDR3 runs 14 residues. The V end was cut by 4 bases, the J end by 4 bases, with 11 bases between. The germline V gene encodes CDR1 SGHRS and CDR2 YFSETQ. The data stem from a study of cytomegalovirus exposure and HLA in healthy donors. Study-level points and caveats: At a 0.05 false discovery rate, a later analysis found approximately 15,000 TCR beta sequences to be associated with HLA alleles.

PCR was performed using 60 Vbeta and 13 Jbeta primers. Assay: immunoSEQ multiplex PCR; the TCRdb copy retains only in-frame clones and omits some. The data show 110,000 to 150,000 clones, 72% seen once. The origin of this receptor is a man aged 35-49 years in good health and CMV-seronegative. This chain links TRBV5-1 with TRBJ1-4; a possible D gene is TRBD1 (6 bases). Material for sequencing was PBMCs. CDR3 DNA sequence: TGCGCCAGCAGCCCGGACAGCTTTAATGAAAAACTGTTTTTT. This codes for CASSPDSFNEKLFF. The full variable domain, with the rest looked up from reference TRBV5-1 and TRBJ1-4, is KAGVTQTPRYLIKTRGQQVTLSCSPISGHRSVSWYQQTPGQGLQFLFEYFSETQRNKGNFPGRFSGRQFSNSRSEMNVSTLELGDSALYLCASSPDSFNEKLFFGSGTQLSVL.